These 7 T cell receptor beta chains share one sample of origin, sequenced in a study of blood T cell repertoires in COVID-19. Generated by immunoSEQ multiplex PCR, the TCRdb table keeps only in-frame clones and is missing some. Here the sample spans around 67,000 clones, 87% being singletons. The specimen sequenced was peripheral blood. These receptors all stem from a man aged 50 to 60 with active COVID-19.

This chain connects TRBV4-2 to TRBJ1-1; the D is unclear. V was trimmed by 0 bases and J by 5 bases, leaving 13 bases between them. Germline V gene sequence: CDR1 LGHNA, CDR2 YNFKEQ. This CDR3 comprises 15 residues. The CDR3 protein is CASSQDTWGGTEAFF. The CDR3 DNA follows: TGTGCCAGCAGCCAAGATACGTGGGGAGGGACTGAAGCTTTCTTT.

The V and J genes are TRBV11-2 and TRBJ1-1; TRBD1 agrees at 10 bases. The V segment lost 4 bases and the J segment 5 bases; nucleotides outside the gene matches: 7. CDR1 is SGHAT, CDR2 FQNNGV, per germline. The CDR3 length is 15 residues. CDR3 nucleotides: TGTGCCAGCAGCTGGGACAGGGGATTAGGGACTGAAGCTTTCTTT. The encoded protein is CASSWDRGLGTEAFF.

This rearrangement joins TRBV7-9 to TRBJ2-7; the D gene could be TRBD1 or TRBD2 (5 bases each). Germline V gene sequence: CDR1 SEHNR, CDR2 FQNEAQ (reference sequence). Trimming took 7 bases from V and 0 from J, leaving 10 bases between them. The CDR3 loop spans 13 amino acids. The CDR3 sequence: CASTKGSSYEQYF. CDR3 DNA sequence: TGTGCCAGCACCAAGGGGAGCTCCTACGAGCAGTACTTC.

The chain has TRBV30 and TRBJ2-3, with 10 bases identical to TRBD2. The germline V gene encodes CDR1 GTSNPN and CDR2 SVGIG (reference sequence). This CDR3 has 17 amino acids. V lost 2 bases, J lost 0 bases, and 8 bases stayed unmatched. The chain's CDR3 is CAWSTWETSGSTDTQYF. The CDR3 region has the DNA TGTGCCTGGAGTACATGGGAGACTAGCGGGAGCACAGATACGCAGTATTTT.

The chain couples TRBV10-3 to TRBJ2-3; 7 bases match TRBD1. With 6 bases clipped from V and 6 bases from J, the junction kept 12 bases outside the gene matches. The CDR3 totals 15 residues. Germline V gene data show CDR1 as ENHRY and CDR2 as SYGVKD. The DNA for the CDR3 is TGTGCCATCAGCCTCGACAGGGCGGAATTTGATACGCAGTATTTT. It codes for CAISLDRAEFDTQYF.

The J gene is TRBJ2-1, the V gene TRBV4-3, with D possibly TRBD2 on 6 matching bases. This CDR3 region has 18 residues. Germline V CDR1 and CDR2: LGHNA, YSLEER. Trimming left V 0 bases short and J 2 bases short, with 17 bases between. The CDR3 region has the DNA TGCGCCAGCAGCCAAGAACCCCCCCAGCGGGCGACCTACAATGAGCAGTTCTTC. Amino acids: CASSQEPPQRATYNEQFF.

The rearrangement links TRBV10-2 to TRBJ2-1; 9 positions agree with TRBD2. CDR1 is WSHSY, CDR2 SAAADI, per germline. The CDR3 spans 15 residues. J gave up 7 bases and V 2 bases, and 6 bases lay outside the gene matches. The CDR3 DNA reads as TGCGCCAGCAGTGAGCCGACTAGCGGATTAAATGAGCAGTTCTTC. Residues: CASSEPTSGLNEQFF.